Listed here are 27 T cell receptor beta chains from one sample, sequenced in a study of molecular identifiers for immune sequencing clone quantification. From the PCR reads, TCRdb called clonotypes with MiXCR, one entry per CDR3 protein. The repertoire has over 600,000 distinct CDR3 sequences, about 20% of them found once; the top ten carry 0.85%. The specimen sequenced was naive CD8+ T cells from blood, with Jurkat cell RNA spiked in. Specified subset: FACS-sorted CD8+CD4-CCR7+CD45RA+ naive T cells. The receptors were sampled from a human donor in good health. Some libraries in this study had Jurkat cell RNA spiked in.

This clonotype was recorded many times. The chain carries TRBV6-2 or TRBV6-3 and TRBJ2-3; 7 nucleotides agree with TRBD1. This CDR3 is built from 14 residues. Per the germline V gene, CDR1 is MNHEY and CDR2 is SVGEGT. Trimming cost V 10 bases and J 0 bases; bases outside gene matches: 7. The CDR3 reads CATDGTDSTDTQYF. The DNA of the CDR3 is TGTGCCACTGACGGGACAGATAGCACAGATACGCAGTATTTT.

This clonotype came up many times. The chain uses TRBV18 and TRBJ1-5; 8 bases match TRBD1. Germline V gene sequence: CDR1 KGHSH, CDR2 LQKENI. The CDR3 sequence is 15 residues long. After removal of 5 bases from V and 2 bases from J, the junction contained 5 bases not matched to a gene. The DNA for the CDR3 is TGTGCCAGCTCAGCCGCGACAGGGGGCAATCAGCCCCAGCATTTT. Translation gives CASSAATGGNQPQHF.

This clonotype was observed many times. The chain joins TRBV25-1 to TRBJ2-7; D unresolved. The CDR3 has 11 residues. Trimming took off 3 bases at V and 8 bases at J, with 8 bases between the two ends. Germline V lookup: CDR1 MGHDK, CDR2 SYGVNS. The CDR3: CASSDPGKQYF. The DNA of the CDR3 is TGTGCCAGCAGTGACCCCGGCAAGCAGTACTTC.

This clonotype came up many times. This chain links TRBV5-4 with TRBJ2-6; D is unresolved. The germline V gene has CDR1 SGHNT and CDR2 YYREEE (reference sequence). CDR3 length: 16 amino acids. The V end lost 6 bases, the J end lost 1 base, and 14 bases lay between the germline ends. CDR3: CASTQLLGSGANVLTF. CDR3 DNA: TGTGCCAGCACCCAATTATTGGGATCTGGGGCCAACGTCCTGACTTTC.

To note about this clonotype: A much bigger clone sits one base away, suggesting this may be a read error. The chain recombines TRBV7-9 with TRBJ1-4; TRBD1 matches at 8 bases. CDR3 length: 16 residues. CDR1 is SEHNR, CDR2 FQNEAQ, per germline (reference sequence). CDR3 residues: CASSSMRQGRYEKPFF. In nucleotides, the CDR3 is TGTGCCAGCAGCTCCATGCGACAGGGGCGTTACGAAAAACCGTTTTTT.

This clonotype showed up many times. This rearrangement joins TRBV3-1 to TRBJ1-2; no clear D. Germline V gives CDR1 LGHDT, CDR2 YNNKEL (reference sequence). The ends were cut back, 0 bases at V and 1 base at J, with 12 bases in the middle. The CDR3 totals 16 residues. The CDR3 bases are TGTGCCAGCAGCCAAGAACGGGCCAGCCTTAACTATGGCTACACCTTC. Its translation is CASSQERASLNYGYTF.

J is TRBJ2-1 and V is TRBV19; no definite D call. V shed 3 bases and J shed 0 bases, with 6 bases lying between them. The CDR3 consists of 14 residues. From germline, CDR1 is LNHDA and CDR2 SQIVND (reference sequence). The DNA for the CDR3 is TGTGCCAGTAGTATTTTGAGCTCCTACAATGAGCAGTTCTTC. Protein sequence: CASSILSSYNEQFF.

A note on this clonotype: A much larger clone sits a single nucleotide away, making a read error possible. V is TRBV7-9 and J is TRBJ1-3; D may be TRBD1 (5 bases). Germline-derived CDR1 and CDR2 are SEHNR and FQNEAQ (reference sequence). CDR3 length: 17 amino acids. Between the trimmed V and J ends, which lost 5 bases and 0 bases, there was a span of 17 bases. CDR3 amino acids: CASSPPQEKYSGNTIYF. CDR3 bases: TGTGCCAGCAGCCCTCCACAGGAAAAGTACTCTGGAAACACCATATATTTT. Supplemented by reference TRBV7-9 and TRBJ1-3, the full variable domain reads DTGVSQNPRHKITKRGQNVTFRCDPISEHNRLYWYRQTLGQGPEFLTYFQNEAQLEKSRLLSDRFSAERPKGSFSTLEIQRTEQGDSAMYLCASSPPQEKYSGNTIYFGEGSWLTVV.

This clonotype has at least ten counts. The chain couples TRBV27 to TRBJ1-1; no reliable D call. The CDR3 extends over 13 amino acids. V was pared by 6 bases and J by 6 bases, with 14 bases between. From germline, CDR1 is MNHEY and CDR2 SMNVEV (reference sequence). The CDR3 region has the DNA TGTGCCAGCAGAATCGCCCAATTGTCTGAAGCTTTCTTT. It codes for CASRIAQLSEAFF.

Worth noting for this clonotype: One junction end disagrees with the germline gene, perhaps due to a read error. The chain is built from TRBV10-3 and TRBJ2-7; D ambiguous. From germline, CDR1 is ENHRY and CDR2 SYGVKD. The CDR3 covers 16 residues. The chain's CDR3 is CPISENLVTQSYEQYF. CDR3 sequence (DNA): TGTCCCATCAGTGAAAACCTGGTCACACAGTCCTACGAGCAGTACTTC.

This clonotype was observed at least ten times. The J gene is TRBJ2-1, the V gene TRBV4-1, with TRBD1 as a possible D gene (6 bases). V was pared by 7 bases and J by 8 bases, with 18 bases between. The CDR3 loop spans 14 amino acids. CDR1 and CDR2 from the germline V gene are MGHRA and YSYEKL. Here the CDR3 DNA reads TGCGCCAGCAACACCTACCCACAGGGTTATGAGCAGTTCTTC. Amino acids: CASNTYPQGYEQFF.

This clonotype was counted a single time. Since a much larger clone is just one base distant, this may be a read error. CDR3 bases: TGTGCTAGTGGTTTGGGGCAGGGGACCAATCAGCCCCGGCATTTT. Translating gives CASGLGQGTNQPRHF. V and J are TRBV12-5 and TRBJ1-5; D is possibly TRBD1 (6 bases). Germline CDR1 reads LGHNT; CDR2 reads FRNRAP. This CDR3 contains 15 residues.

About this clonotype itself: A clone one base away is much larger, so this may be a read error. The rearrangement joins TRBV19 to TRBJ2-7, with D possibly TRBD2 on 6 matching bases. Germline loops: CDR1 LNHDA, CDR2 SQIVND (reference sequence). This CDR3 contains 15 residues. In DNA form, the CDR3 reads TGTGCCAGTAGTATCGGACTAACAATCTCCTACGGGCAGTACTTC. Translation: CASSIGLTISYGQYF. Drawing the rest from reference TRBV19 and TRBJ2-7, the complete variable domain is DGGITQSPKYLFRKEGQNVTLSCEQNLNHDAMYWYRQDPGQGLRLIYYSQIVNDFQKGDIAEGYSVSREKKESFPLTVTSAQKNPTAFYLCASSIGLTISYGQYFGPGTRLTVT.

Only one count was recorded for this clonotype. The rearrangement joins TRBV24-1 to TRBJ1-5; TRBD1 matches at 9 bases. CDR3 length: 13 residues. The V and J ends lost 5 bases and 7 bases, in that order; junction bases with no gene match: 2. The germline V gene has CDR1 KGHDR and CDR2 SFDVKD. The CDR3 nucleotides read TGTGCCACCAGTGGACAGGGGGTGCAGCCCCAGCATTTT. Protein: CATSGQGVQPQHF.

This clonotype occurred a few times. This chain links TRBV6-4 with TRBJ2-1; 8 bases fit TRBD2. This CDR3 has 15 amino acids. Germline CDR1 reads MRHNA; CDR2 reads SNTAGT. V was clipped by 5 bases and J by 4 bases; unmatched bases: 7. This CDR3 is CASSISGEVYNEQFF. CDR3 DNA: TGTGCCAGCAGTATTAGCGGGGAGGTGTACAATGAGCAGTTCTTC.

The rearrangement links TRBV6-2 or TRBV6-3 to TRBJ2-2; no clear D gene. V was clipped by 5 bases and J by 7 bases, with 14 bases between them. Germline CDR1 reads MNHEY; CDR2 reads SVGEGT. The CDR3 has 14 residues. Written as DNA, the CDR3 is TGTGCCAGCAGTCCCTTTGGGGTTGGCGGGGAGCTGTTTTTT. It codes for CASSPFGVGGELFF.

This chain connects TRBV19 to TRBJ2-7; D gene uncertain. This CDR3 spans 15 amino acids. Germline V CDR1 and CDR2: LNHDA, SQIVND (reference sequence). V gave up 1 base and J gave up 2 bases, with 12 bases separating them. CDR3 DNA: TGTGCCAGTAGTATAGGGGGATTTAGCCCCTACGAGCAGTACTTC. Protein: CASSIGGFSPYEQYF.

At least ten counts were recorded for this clonotype. The chain joins TRBV5-4 to TRBJ1-4; D gene unclear. The CDR3 covers 17 residues. V lost 4 bases and J 2 bases, leaving 18 bases between the germline ends. From germline, CDR1 is SGHNT and CDR2 YYREEE (reference sequence). The CDR3 DNA reads as TGTGCCAGCAGCCCCGATGGAGGGCAGGTCACTAATGAAAAACTGTTTTTT. It specifies CASSPDGGQVTNEKLFF. Full variable domain (outside the CDR3, taken from reference TRBV5-4 and TRBJ1-4): ETGVTQSPTHLIKTRGQQVTLRCSSQSGHNTVSWYQQALGQGPQFIFQYYREEENGRGNFPPRFSGLQFPNYSSELNVNALELDDSALYLCASSPDGGQVTNEKLFFGSGTQLSVL.

As concerns this clonotype: A read error may be the cause here, since a much bigger clone is one base away. This chain links TRBV12-5 with TRBJ2-2; D is possibly TRBD2 (5 bases). CDR1 and CDR2 from the germline V gene are LGHNT and FRNRAP. This CDR3 has 13 amino acids. This chain's CDR3 is CASGFFQSGEPFF. The DNA for the CDR3 is TGTGCTAGTGGTTTTTTTCAATCCGGGGAGCCGTTTTTT.

In this sample, this clonotype turned up a few times. The chain carries TRBV29-1 and TRBJ2-7; D remains ambiguous. This CDR3 spans 12 amino acids. Trimming cost V 5 bases and J 2 bases, with 10 bases left between them. Germline-derived CDR1 and CDR2 are SQVTM and ANQGSEA. The CDR3: CSVSLGTYEQYF. The CDR3 DNA is TGCAGCGTTAGTCTGGGTACCTACGAGCAGTACTTC.

This clonotype was seen ten or more times. V usage is TRBV5-1 and J usage is TRBJ2-7; TRBD1 aligns across 8 bases. The CDR3 consists of 15 residues. Per germline, CDR1 SGHRS and CDR2 YFSETQ. The V segment lost 5 bases and the J segment 3 bases; nucleotides outside the gene matches: 10. CDR3 sequence: CASSYYSGTGYEQYF. The CDR3, as DNA: TGCGCCAGCAGTTATTATTCCGGGACAGGCTACGAGCAGTACTTC.

This clonotype was seen ten or more times. CDR3 in amino acids: CASSLSGGTYEQYF. As DNA, the CDR3 is TGTGCCAGCAGCCTTAGCGGGGGAACCTACGAGCAGTACTTC. The rearrangement links TRBV27 to TRBJ2-7, with 9 nucleotides matching TRBD2. Trimming cost V 6 bases and J 2 bases; bases outside gene matches: 5. Per the germline V gene, CDR1 is MNHEY and CDR2 is SMNVEV (reference sequence). The CDR3 covers 14 residues.

This clonotype was observed many times. The chain has TRBV9 and TRBJ2-5; 9 positions match TRBD1. The CDR3 runs to 15 residues. Germline CDR1 and CDR2: SGDLS and YYNGEE. With V trimmed by 3 bases and J by 5 bases, 8 bases remained unmatched. CDR3 sequence (DNA): TGTGCCAGCAGCGAAGGGACAGGGACCCTGGAGACCCAGTACTTC. It codes for CASSEGTGTLETQYF. The variable domain in full, completed from reference TRBV9 and TRBJ2-5, reads DSGVTQTPKHLITATGQRVTLRCSPRSGDLSVYWYQQSLDQGLQFLIQYYNGEERAKGNILERFSAQQFPDLHSELNLSSLELGDSALYFCASSEGTGTLETQYFGPGTRLLVL.

As concerns this clonotype: A much more abundant neighbour one base away suggests this may be a read error. The chain recombines TRBV29-1 with TRBJ2-1, with D perhaps TRBD2 (7 bases). The CDR3 spans 12 residues. The germline gives CDR1 SQVTM, CDR2 ANQGSEA. The CDR3 DNA reads TGCAGCGTGGCAGTAGGGGGGGCGGAGCAGTCCTTC. This sequence encodes CSVAVGGAEQSF.

The chain joins TRBV12-3 or TRBV12-4 to TRBJ2-2; D possibly uses TRBD1 or TRBD2 (5 bases each). This CDR3 is 15 amino acids long. The germline V and J ends were trimmed by 5 bases and 4 bases, with 14 bases remaining between them. The CDR3 loop is CASSRDGGSTGELFF. Here the CDR3 DNA reads TGTGCCAGCAGTCGTGATGGGGGTAGCACCGGGGAGCTGTTTTTT.

The chain joins TRBV11-3 to TRBJ2-5; TRBD2 matches at 13 bases. The CDR3 totals 16 residues. J lost 1 base, V lost 4 bases, and 3 bases had no gene match. Per the germline V gene, CDR1 is SGHNT and CDR2 is YENEEA. The CDR3 here is CASSSRTSGGQETQYF. The CDR3 bases are TGTGCCAGCAGCTCCCGGACTAGCGGGGGCCAAGAGACCCAGTACTTC. Filled out from reference TRBV11-3 and TRBJ2-5, the complete variable domain reads EAGVVQSPRYKIIEKKQPVAFWCNPISGHNTLYWYLQNLGQGPELLIRYENEEAVDDSQLPKDRFSAERLKGVDSTLKIQPAELGDSAVYLCASSSRTSGGQETQYFGPGTRLLVL.

This clonotype has only a few counts. This may stem from a read error, because a much larger clone lies one nucleotide away. This CDR3 is missing its conserved last phenylalanine or tryptophan, likely due to a read error. This rearrangement joins TRBV7-8 to TRBJ1-1; the D gene is possibly TRBD1 (5 bases). CDR1 is SGHVS, CDR2 FQNEAQ, per germline. The V end lost 2 bases, the J end lost 0 bases, and 13 bases lay between the germline ends. This CDR3 is built from 16 residues. CDR3 coding DNA: TGTGCCAGCAGCTTACCAACAGGTACCATGAACACTGAAGCTTTCCTT. It is translated as CASSLPTGTMNTEAFL.